Listed below are T cell receptor beta chains from one sample, sequenced in a study of neurological immune-mediated disorders. TCRdb re-derived calls from the 5' RACE reads in MiXCR, one entry per CDR3 protein. The sample shows 55,000 to 70,000 distinct CDR3 sequences, about an eighth of them seen only once. The sample was PBMCs. These receptors were obtained from a man aged 55 to 70 in good health. CDR3s include the opening cysteine and the closing phenylalanine or tryptophan. The order of the fields is J gene, V gene, CDR3 length, clone size, D gene, CDR3 DNA, CDR3 protein. The D gene is left open where the match is weak. Clone size is stated in some rows and not others, as once, few, many or a class when expanded.

TRBJ1-5 TRBV14 13 many . TGTGCCAGCAGCCAGGGGTTTAATCAGCCCCAGCATTTT CASSQGFNQPQHF
TRBJ2-5 TRBV3-1 14 many . TGTGCCAGCAGCCGGGCTTTATTTCAAGAGACCCAGTACTTC CASSRALFQETQYF
TRBJ2-1 TRBV20-1 13 many . TGCAGTGCTAGGCCTCCGGGGGCCGATGAGCAGTTCTTC CSARPPGADEQFF
TRBJ2-7 TRBV19 16 . TRBD1 TGTGCCAGTAGTACGACCGGACAGGGGCGATTCTACGAGCAGTACTTC CASSTTGQGRFYEQYF
TRBJ1-1 TRBV10-3 15 many . TGTGCCATCAGCGACTCTGGACAGCCGAACACTGAAGCTTTCTTT CAISDSGQPNTEAFF
TRBJ1-3 TRBV6-5 14 many TRBD1 TGTGCCAGCAGGACGACAGGGTTTGGAAACACCATATATTTT CASRTTGFGNTIYF
TRBJ1-2 TRBV29-1 15 many TRBD1 TGCAGCGTTCGAAAGCCGGGACAGGTCGGCTATGGCTACACCTTC CSVRKPGQVGYGYTF
TRBJ1-2 TRBV3-1 13 . . TGTGCCATCGGCCAAACAGTTAACTATGGCTACACCTTC CAIGQTVNYGYTF
TRBJ1-2 TRBV4-3 14 many . TGCGCCAGCAGCCAAGAGGACCTCGACGCTGGCTACACCTTC CASSQEDLDAGYTF
TRBJ1-5 TRBV6-5 13 many . TGTGCCAGCAGTTCTATGCACAATCAGCCCCAGCATTTT CASSSMHNQPQHF
TRBJ1-3 TRBV6-5 16 many . TGTGCCAGCAGTCGTGAGGGTCTCAGCTCTGGAAACACCATATATTTT CASSREGLSSGNTIYF